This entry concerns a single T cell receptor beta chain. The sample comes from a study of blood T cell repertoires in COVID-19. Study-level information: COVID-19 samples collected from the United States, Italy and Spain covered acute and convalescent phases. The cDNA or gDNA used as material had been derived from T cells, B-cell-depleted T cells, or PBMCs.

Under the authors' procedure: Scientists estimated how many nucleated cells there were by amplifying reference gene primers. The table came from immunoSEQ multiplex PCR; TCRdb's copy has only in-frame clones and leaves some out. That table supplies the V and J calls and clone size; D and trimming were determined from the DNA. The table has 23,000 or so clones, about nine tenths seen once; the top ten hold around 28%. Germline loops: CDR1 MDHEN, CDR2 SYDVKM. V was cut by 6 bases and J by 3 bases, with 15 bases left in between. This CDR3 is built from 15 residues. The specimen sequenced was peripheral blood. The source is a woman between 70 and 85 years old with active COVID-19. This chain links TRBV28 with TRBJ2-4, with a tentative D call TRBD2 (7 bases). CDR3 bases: TGTGCCAGCAGCCTTCTAGGGGGGGGCAAAAACATTCAGTACTTC. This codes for CASSLLGGGKNIQYF.